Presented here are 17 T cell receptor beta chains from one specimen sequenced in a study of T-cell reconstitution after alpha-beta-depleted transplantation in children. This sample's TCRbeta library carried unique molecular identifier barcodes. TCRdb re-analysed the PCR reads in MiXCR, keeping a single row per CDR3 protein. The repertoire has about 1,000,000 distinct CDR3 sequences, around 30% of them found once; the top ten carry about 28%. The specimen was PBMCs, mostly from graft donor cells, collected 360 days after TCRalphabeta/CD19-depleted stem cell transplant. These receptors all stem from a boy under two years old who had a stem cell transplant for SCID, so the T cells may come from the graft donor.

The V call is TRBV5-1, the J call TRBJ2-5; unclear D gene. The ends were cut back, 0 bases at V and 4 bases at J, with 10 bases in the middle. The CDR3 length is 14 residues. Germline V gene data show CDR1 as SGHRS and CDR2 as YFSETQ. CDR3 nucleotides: TGCGCCAGCAGCTTGGACCCGTCCGTAGAGACCCAGTACTTC. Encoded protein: CASSLDPSVETQYF. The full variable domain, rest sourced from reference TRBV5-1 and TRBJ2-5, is KAGVTQTPRYLIKTRGQQVTLSCSPISGHRSVSWYQQTPGQGLQFLFEYFSETQRNKGNFPGRFSGRQFSNSRSEMNVSTLELGDSALYLCASSLDPSVETQYFGPGTRLLVL.

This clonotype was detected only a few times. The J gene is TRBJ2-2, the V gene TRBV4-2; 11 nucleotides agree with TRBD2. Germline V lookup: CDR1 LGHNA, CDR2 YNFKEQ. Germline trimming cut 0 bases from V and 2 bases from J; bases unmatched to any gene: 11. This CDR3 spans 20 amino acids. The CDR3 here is CASSQDKEGLAETNTGELFF. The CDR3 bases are TGTGCCAGCAGCCAAGATAAAGAGGGACTAGCGGAAACTAACACCGGGGAGCTGTTTTTT.

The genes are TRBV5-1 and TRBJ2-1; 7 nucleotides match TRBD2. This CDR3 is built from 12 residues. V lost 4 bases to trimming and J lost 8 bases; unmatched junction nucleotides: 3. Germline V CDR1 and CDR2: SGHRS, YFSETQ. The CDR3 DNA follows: TGCGCCAGCAGCGGGGAGGGCTATGAGCAGTTCTTC. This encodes CASSGEGYEQFF.

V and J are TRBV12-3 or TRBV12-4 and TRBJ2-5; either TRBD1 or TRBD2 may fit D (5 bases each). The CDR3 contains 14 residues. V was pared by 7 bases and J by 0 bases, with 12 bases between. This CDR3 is CASTPLGDQETQYF. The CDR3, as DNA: TGTGCCAGCACCCCCCTGGGGGACCAAGAGACCCAGTACTTC.

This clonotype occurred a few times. Written as DNA, the CDR3 is TGCAGCGTTGAGGGGACAGGCGGGGGCACTGAAGCTTTCTTT. It translates to CSVEGTGGGTEAFF. The J gene is TRBJ1-1, the V gene TRBV29-1; TRBD1 matches 8 bases. The V and J ends lost 3 bases and 4 bases, in that order; junction bases with no gene match: 7. The CDR3 is 14 residues long. The germline V gene encodes CDR1 SQVTM and CDR2 ANQGSEA.

CDR3 protein: CASKAQGLADNEQFF. The CDR3 region has the DNA TGTGCCAGCAAGGCCCAGGGGCTAGCGGACAATGAGCAGTTCTTC. This sequence joins TRBV6-2 or TRBV6-3 and TRBJ2-1, with TRBD2 as a possible D gene (7 bases). V was cut by 7 bases and J by 5 bases, with 18 bases left in between. Germline CDR1 MNHEY, CDR2 SVGEGT. The CDR3 has 15 residues.

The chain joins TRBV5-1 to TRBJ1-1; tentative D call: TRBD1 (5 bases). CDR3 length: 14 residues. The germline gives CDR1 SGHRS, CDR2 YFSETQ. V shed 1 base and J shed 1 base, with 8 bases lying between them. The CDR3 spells CASSLWGGNTEAFF. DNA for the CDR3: TGCGCCAGCAGCTTGTGGGGCGGGAACACTGAAGCTTTCTTT.

Written as DNA, the CDR3 is TGCGCCAGCAGCACTCGACAGGCAACTAATGAAAAACTGTTTTTT. This gives the protein CASSTRQATNEKLFF. The chain couples TRBV4-3 to TRBJ1-4; tentative D call: TRBD1 (6 bases). V was cut by 5 bases and J by 0 bases, with 10 bases left in between. This CDR3 is built from 15 residues. The germline V gene has CDR1 LGHNA and CDR2 YSLEER.

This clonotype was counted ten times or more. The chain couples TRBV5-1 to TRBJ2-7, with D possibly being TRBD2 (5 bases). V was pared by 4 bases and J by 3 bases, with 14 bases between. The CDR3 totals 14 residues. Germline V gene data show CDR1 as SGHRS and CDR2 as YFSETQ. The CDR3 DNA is TGCGCCAGCAGCCCGCTAGCCGGTAGCTACGAGCAGTACTTC. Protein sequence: CASSPLAGSYEQYF.

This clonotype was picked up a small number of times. In DNA form, the CDR3 reads TGTGCCAGCAGCCAGGCCGGGACAGGGGCCGGGGAGCTGTTTTTT. It is translated as CASSQAGTGAGELFF. The gene calls are TRBV5-6 and TRBJ2-2, with 10 bases aligning to TRBD1. CDR1 SGHDT and CDR2 YYEEEE come from the germline V gene. This CDR3 has 15 residues. V gave up 4 bases and J gave up 6 bases; unmatched junction bases: 6.

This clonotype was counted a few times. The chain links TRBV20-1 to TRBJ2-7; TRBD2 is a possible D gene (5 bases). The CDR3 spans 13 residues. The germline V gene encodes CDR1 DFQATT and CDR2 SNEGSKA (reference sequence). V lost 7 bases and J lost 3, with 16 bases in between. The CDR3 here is CSVQRELHYEQYF. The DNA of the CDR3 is TGCAGTGTCCAGAGGGAACTACACTACGAGCAGTACTTC.

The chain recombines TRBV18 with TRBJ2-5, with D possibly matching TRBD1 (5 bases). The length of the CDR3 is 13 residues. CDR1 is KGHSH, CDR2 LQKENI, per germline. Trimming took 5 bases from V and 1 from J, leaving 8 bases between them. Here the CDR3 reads CASSIRAQETQYF. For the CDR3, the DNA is TGTGCCAGCTCAATCAGGGCCCAAGAGACCCAGTACTTC. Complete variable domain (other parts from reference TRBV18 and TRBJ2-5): NAGVMQNPRHLVRRRGQEARLRCSPMKGHSHVYWYRQLPEEGLKFMVYLQKENIIDESGMPKERFSAEFPKEGPSILRIQQVVRGDSAAYFCASSIRAQETQYFGPGTRLLVL.

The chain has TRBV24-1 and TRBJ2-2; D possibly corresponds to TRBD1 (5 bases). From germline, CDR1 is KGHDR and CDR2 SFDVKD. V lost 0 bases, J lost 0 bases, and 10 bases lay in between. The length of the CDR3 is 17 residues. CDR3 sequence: CATSDLWQGSNTGELFF. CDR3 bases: TGTGCCACCAGTGATTTGTGGCAGGGTTCGAACACCGGGGAGCTGTTTTTT.

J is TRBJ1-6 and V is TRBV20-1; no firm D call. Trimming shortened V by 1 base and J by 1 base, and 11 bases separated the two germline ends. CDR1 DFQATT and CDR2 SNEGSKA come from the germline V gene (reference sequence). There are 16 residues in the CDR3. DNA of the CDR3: TGCAGTGCTAGAGCAGGCAGGAGGTCCTATAATTCACCCCTCCACTTT. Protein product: CSARAGRRSYNSPLHF.

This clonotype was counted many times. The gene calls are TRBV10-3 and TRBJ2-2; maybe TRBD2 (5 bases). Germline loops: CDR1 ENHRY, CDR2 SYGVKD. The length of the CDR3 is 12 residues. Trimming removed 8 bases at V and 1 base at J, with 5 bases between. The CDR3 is CAIGLNTGELFF. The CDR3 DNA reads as TGTGCCATCGGACTGAACACCGGGGAGCTGTTTTTT.

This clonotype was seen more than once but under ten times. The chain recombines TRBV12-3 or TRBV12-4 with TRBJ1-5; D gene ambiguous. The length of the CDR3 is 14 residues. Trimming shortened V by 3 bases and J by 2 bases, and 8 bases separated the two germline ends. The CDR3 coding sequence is TGTGCCAGCAGTTTCCCCGCAGGCAATCAGCCCCAGCATTTT. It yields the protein CASSFPAGNQPQHF.

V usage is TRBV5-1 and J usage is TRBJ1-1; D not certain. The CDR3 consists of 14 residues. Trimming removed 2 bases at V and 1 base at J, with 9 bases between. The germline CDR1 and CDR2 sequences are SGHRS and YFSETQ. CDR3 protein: CASSFGRSNTEAFF. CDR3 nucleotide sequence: TGCGCCAGCAGCTTCGGACGGTCGAACACTGAAGCTTTCTTT.